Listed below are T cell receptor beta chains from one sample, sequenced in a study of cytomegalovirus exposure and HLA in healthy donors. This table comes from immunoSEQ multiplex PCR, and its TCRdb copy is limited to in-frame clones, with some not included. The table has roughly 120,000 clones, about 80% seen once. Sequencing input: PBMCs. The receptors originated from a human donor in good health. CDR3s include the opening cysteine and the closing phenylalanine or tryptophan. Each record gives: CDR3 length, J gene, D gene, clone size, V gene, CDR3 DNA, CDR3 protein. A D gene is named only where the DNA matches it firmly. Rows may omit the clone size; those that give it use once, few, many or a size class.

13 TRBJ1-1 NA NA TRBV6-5 TGTGCCAGCAGTTATGGGACAATCGGTGAAGCTTTCTTT CASSYGTIGEAFF
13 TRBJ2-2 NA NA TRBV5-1 TGCGCCAGCAGCCCCTTTAATGTCGGGGAGCTGTTTTTT CASSPFNVGELFF
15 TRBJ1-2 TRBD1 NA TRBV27 TGTGCCAGCAGTTCGAGGGGACAGGGTCTGTATGGCTACACCTTC CASSSRGQGLYGYTF
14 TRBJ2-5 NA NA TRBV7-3 TGTGCCAGCAGCTTTGTGGGGGGGCGAGAGACCCAGTACTTC CASSFVGGRETQYF
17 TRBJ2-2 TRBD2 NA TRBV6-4 TGTGCCAGCAGCAGAGAAGGGACTAGCTTCTTGTCCGGGGAGCTGTTTTTT CASSREGTSFLSGELFF
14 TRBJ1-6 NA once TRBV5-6 TGTGCCAGCAGCTTCTTACAGGAAAATTCACCCCTCCACTTT CASSFLQENSPLHF
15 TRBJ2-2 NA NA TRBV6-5 TGTGCCAGCAGTTACCTCGGGGGTGACACCGGGGAGCTGTTTTTT CASSYLGGDTGELFF
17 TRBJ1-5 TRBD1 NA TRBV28 TGTGCCAGCAGTTTAGGGAGGACAGGGGGGGTGAATCAGCCCCAGCATTTT CASSLGRTGGVNQPQHF
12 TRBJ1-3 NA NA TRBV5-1 TGCGCCAGCTCAGAGGCTGGAAACACCACATATTTT CASSEAGNTTYF
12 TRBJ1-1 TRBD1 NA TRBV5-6 TGTGCCAGCAGCTTGGGTGTACAGGGGGCTTTCTTT CASSLGVQGAFF
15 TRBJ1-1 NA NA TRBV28 TGTGCCAGCAGTTCCCCTGTCGGGGGAAATACTGAAGCTTTCTTT CASSSPVGGNTEAFF
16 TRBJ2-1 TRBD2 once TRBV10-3 TGTGCCATCAGTGAGGAGAGCGGGGTGGGGTACAATGAGCAGTTCTTC CAISEESGVGYNEQFF
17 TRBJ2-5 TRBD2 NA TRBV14 TGTGCCAGCAGCCAAACGCTACTAGCGGGGCTCCAAGAGACCCAGTACTTC CASSQTLLAGLQETQYF
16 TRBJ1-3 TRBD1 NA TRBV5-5 TGTGCCAGCAGCTTGCGGGACAGGGGTGTTGGAAACACCATATATTTT CASSLRDRGVGNTIYF
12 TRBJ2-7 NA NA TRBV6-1 TGTGCCAGCACTGGGACTGCAGGGTGGCAGTACTTC CASTGTAGWQYF
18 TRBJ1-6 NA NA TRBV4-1 TGCGCCAGCAGCCAGAAGATGACCGCAGGGGTTTCTAATTCACCCCTCCACTTT CASSQKMTAGVSNSPLHF
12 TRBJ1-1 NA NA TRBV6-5 TGTGCCAGCAGTGAATGGCCCCGTGAAGCTTTCTTT CASSEWPREAFF
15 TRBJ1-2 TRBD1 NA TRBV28 TGTGCCAGCAGTTTCCCCGGGACAGGGGGCGACGGCTACACCTTC CASSFPGTGGDGYTF
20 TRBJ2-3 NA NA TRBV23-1 TGCGCCAGGGACAGTAAGTCGGAACCACAGACAAATAGTAGCACAGATACGCAGTATTTT CARDSKSEPQTNSSTDTQYF
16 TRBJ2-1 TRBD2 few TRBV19 TGTGCCAGTAGTATCGTCAGCGGGGGCTCCTACAATGAGCAGTTCTTC CASSIVSGGSYNEQFF
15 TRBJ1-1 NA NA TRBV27 TGTGCCAGCAGTTTGGGGCCGGGGGGCGCGGCTGAAGCTTTCTTT CASSLGPGGAAEAFF
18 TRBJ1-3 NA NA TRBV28 TGTGCCAGCAGCCGCCCAAAGGGATCAGGGTTTGCTGGAAACACCATATATTTT CASSRPKGSGFAGNTIYF
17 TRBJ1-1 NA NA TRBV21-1 TGTGCCAGCAGCGGCAGACAGGGGGTCAACACTGGTTCTGAAGCTTTCTTT CASSGRQGVNTGSEAFF
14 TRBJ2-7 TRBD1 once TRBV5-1 TGCGCCAGCAGCATCCGACAGGGGGCCATCGAGCAGTACTTC CASSIRQGAIEQYF
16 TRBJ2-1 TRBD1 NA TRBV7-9 TGTGCCAGCAGCTCCCCTCGGACAGGAAAATTCTATGAGCAGTTCTTC CASSSPRTGKFYEQFF
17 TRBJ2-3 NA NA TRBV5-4 TGTGCCAGCAGCTTGGATAGTAGCGGAACACCCGGAGATACGCAGTATTTT CASSLDSSGTPGDTQYF
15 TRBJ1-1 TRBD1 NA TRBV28 TGTGCCAGCAGTCCTCCACAGGGGGCGTACACTGAAGCTTTCTTT CASSPPQGAYTEAFF
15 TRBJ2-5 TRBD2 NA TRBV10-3 TGTGCCATCAGTGGACTAGCGGGGCCTTCGGAGACCCAGTACTTC CAISGLAGPSETQYF
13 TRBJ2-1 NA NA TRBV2 TGTGCCAGCGATGAAACTGCCTACAATGAGCAGTTCTTC CASDETAYNEQFF
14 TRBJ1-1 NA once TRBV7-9 TGTGCCAGCAGCTTGATACAGGGGAACACTGAAGCTTTCTTT CASSLIQGNTEAFF
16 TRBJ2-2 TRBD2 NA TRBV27 TGTGCCAGCAGTTTAGGAGGACTAGCGGGGGGGGAAGGGCTGTTTTTT CASSLGGLAGGEGLFF
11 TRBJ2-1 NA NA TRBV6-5 TGTGCCAGCAGGCGAGGCAATGAGCAGTTCTTC CASRRGNEQFF
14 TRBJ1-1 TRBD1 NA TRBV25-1 TGTGCCAGCAGAACGGACAGGGTGAACACTGAAGCTTTCTTT CASRTDRVNTEAFF
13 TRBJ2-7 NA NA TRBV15 TGTGCCACCGGGCGGGATCCGGACGGCGAGCAGTACTTC CATGRDPDGEQYF
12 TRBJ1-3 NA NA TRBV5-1 TGCGCCAGCAGCTTCGAGGGAAACACCATATATTTT CASSFEGNTIYF
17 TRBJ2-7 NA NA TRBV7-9 TGTGCCAGCAGCTTTTTGTCTTCGGCTAGCTCCCCCTACGAGCAGTACTTC CASSFLSSASSPYEQYF
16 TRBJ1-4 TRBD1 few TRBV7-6 TGTGCCAGCAGCTTAGGAACAGGGGCCACTAATGAAAAACTGTTTTTT CASSLGTGATNEKLFF
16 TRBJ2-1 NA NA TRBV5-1 TGCGCCAGCAGCCTGGAAGGCAGCCTAGGGGTCAATGAGCAGTTCTTC CASSLEGSLGVNEQFF
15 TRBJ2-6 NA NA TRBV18 TGTGCCAGCTCACCATCGGTGACTGGGGCCAACGTCCTGACTTTC CASSPSVTGANVLTF
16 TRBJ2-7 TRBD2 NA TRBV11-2 TGTGCCAGCAGCCTAACCTCTAGCGGGGGGTCTCACGAGCAGTACTTC CASSLTSSGGSHEQYF
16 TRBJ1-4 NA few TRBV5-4 TGTGCCAGCAGCTTTGAAGTTCAGTCAACTAATGAAAAACTGTTTTTT CASSFEVQSTNEKLFF
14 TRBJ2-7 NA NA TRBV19 TGTGCCAGTAGTATAGGGAGTCAGCGCTACGAGCAGTACTTC CASSIGSQRYEQYF
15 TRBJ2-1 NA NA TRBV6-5 TGTGCCAGCAGTTGGACATCCCCTGACTACAATGAGCAGTTCTTC CASSWTSPDYNEQFF
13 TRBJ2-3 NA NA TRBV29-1 TGCAGCGGGATAAGGGCAGGGCGAGATACGCAGTATTTT CSGIRAGRDTQYF
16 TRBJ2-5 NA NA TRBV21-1 TGTGCCAGCAGCACAGAGACAGGGGATCAAGGCGAGACCCAGTACTTC CASSTETGDQGETQYF
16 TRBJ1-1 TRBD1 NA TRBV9 TGTGCCAGCAGCGGACAGGGCGGGGGGGTGAACACTGAAGCTTTCTTT CASSGQGGGVNTEAFF
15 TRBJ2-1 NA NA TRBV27 TGTGCCAGCAGTATACCCGGGGAGGGGGGGTATGAGCAGTTCTTC CASSIPGEGGYEQFF
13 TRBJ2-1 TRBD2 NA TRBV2 TGTGCCAGCGGAAAGATCCTAGCGGGGGGGCAGTTCTTC CASGKILAGGQFF
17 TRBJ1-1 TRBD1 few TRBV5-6 TGTGCCAGCAGCTTGGGCGACAGGGGCCCTCTGAACACTGAAGCTTTCTTT CASSLGDRGPLNTEAFF
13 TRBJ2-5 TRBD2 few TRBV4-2 TGTGCCAGCGGGACGGGGGGATGGGAGACCCAGTACTTC CASGTGGWETQYF
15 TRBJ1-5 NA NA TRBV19 TGTGCCAGTACCCCCGGGACTTATAGCAATCAGCCCCAGCATTTT CASTPGTYSNQPQHF
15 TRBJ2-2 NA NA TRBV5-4 TGTGCCAGCAGCTTTCGTGGAGGGCCGGCCGGGGAGCTGTTTTTT CASSFRGGPAGELFF
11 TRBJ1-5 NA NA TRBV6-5 TGTGCCAGCAGCCTCGGTCAGCCCCAGCATTTT CASSLGQPQHF
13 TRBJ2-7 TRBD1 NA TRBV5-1 TGCGCCAGCACTGTTGACAGGGACTACGAGCAGTACTTC CASTVDRDYEQYF